This TCR beta chain was retrieved from a study of Graves' ophthalmopathy and Graves' hyperthyroidism. RNA transcripts were the source from which TCR beta CDR3 regions were amplified. In the first round, RT-PCR was carried out with HTBI primers, and a multiplex PCR formed the second round. MiXCR, applied by TCRdb to the multiplex PCR reads, yields one record per CDR3 protein. This sample has roughly 600,000 distinct CDR3 sequences, with just under 40% found just once. Study results and limitations: The model's ophthalmopathy progression predictions had approximately 65% sensitivity and 72% to 75% specificity.

Germline CDR1 and CDR2: KGHDR and SFDVKD. Deletions cut 2 bases from V and 3 bases from J, with 7 bases between. The CDR3 has 14 amino acids. This clonotype was picked up many times. What it recognizes is unknown. V is TRBV24-1 and J is TRBJ1-5; the D is unclear. The sequencing input was peripheral blood or thyroid tissue (not recorded which). The TCR comes from an adult man with Graves' hyperthyroidism. CDR3 in amino acids: CATSDSLYNQPQHF. The CDR3 nucleotides are TGTGCCACCAGTGATTCCCTCTACAATCAGCCCCAGCATTTT.